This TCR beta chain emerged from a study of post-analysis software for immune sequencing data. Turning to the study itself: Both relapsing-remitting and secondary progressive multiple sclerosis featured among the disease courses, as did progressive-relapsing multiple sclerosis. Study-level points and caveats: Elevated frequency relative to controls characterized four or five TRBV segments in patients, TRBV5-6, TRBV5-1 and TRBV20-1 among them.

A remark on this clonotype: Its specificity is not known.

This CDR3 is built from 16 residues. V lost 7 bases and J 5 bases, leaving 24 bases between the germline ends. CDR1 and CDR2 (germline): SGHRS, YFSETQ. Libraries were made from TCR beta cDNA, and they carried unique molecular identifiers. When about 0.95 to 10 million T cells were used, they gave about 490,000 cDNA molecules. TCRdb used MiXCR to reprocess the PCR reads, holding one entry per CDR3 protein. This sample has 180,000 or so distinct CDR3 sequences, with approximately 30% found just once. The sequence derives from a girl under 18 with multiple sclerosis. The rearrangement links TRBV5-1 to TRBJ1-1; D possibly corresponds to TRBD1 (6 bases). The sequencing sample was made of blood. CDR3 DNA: TGCGCCAGCCCTGTTCCGGATTCGCGGGGGCCAACTGAAGCTTTCTTT. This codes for CASPVPDSRGPTEAFF.